This T cell receptor (beta chain) stems from a study of control samples from healthy donors and cancer patients. TCRdb's copy holds only in-frame clones and misses some; the assay was immunoSEQ multiplex PCR. The sample lists 170,000 or so clones, 90% to 95% seen once, with roughly 1.5% in the top ten. The CDR3 consists of 15 residues. V was cut by 0 bases and J by 3 bases, with 9 bases left in between. CDR1 and CDR2 from the germline V gene are SGDLS and YYNGEE. Sample: blood. The receptor was derived from a man aged 18 to 35 in good health. The V call is TRBV9, the J call TRBJ2-2; D is undetermined. The CDR3 bases are TGTGCCAGCAGCGTAGCGAACAGTTACACCGGGGAGCTGTTTTTT. Amino acid sequence: CASSVANSYTGELFF.